This TCR beta chain was retrieved from a study of blood T cell repertoires in COVID-19. Overall study context: The analysed material was cDNA or gDNA that came from T cells, B-cell-depleted T cells, or PBMCs.

Original methodology: Reference gene primer amplification in the assay estimated nucleated cell counts. TCRdb's table, derived via immunoSEQ multiplex PCR, lists solely in-frame clones and lacks some. V and J calls and clone size follow that table, whereas D and trimming were derived from the DNA. Among roughly 220,000 clones, approximately 81% were seen once, and the ten largest hold roughly 21%. The CDR3 consists of 15 residues. V lost 2 bases to trimming and J lost 0 bases, with 10 bases between them. Germline-derived CDR1 and CDR2 are SGHTA and FQGNSA. The source of this sequence is a man aged 25-40 years with active or convalescent COVID-19. The material sequenced was peripheral blood. This chain uses TRBV7-2 with TRBJ1-2; D not certain. The CDR3 spells CASSLTVIANYGYTF. The CDR3 nucleotides are TGTGCCAGCAGCTTAACAGTCATAGCTAACTATGGCTACACCTTC.